Each of the 19 T cell receptor beta chains below was sequenced from the same sample in a study of blood T cell repertoires in COVID-19. The repertoire was sequenced with immunoSEQ multiplex PCR; TCRdb's copy has only in-frame clones and lacks some. The table records approximately 210,000 clones, 80% to 85% of them present only once. Specimen: PBMCs or T cells enriched from blood (not recorded which). These receptors were taken from a woman between 50 and 59 years old with acute COVID-19.

The V call is TRBV2, the J call TRBJ2-7, with 9 nucleotides matching TRBD1. This CDR3 has 15 amino acids. Germline CDR1 is SNHLY and CDR2 is FYNNEI. Trimming at V came to 5 bases and at J to 1 base, leaving 6 bases not matched to a gene. The CDR3 protein is CASSPDRGPSYEQYF. The DNA of the CDR3 is TGTGCCAGCAGTCCGGACAGGGGTCCTTCCTACGAGCAGTACTTC.

The genes are TRBV20-1 and TRBJ2-7, with 8 bases identical to TRBD2. The CDR3 has 13 amino acids. V lost 4 bases and J lost 2; bases outside the gene matches: 4. Germline CDR1 and CDR2: DFQATT and SNEGSKA (reference sequence). In nucleotides, the CDR3 is TGCAGTGCTAATGAGCGGGAGCCCTACGAGCAGTACTTC. It translates to CSANEREPYEQYF.

The CDR3 here is CASSLDQGPYEQYF. The CDR3 DNA reads TGTGCCAGCAGCTTGGATCAGGGGCCCTACGAGCAGTACTTC. This chain joins TRBV5-4 and TRBJ2-7; tentatively, D is TRBD1 (6 bases). Trimming shortened V by 0 bases and J by 2 bases, and 9 bases separated the two germline ends. This CDR3 contains 14 residues. Germline values: CDR1 SGHNT, CDR2 YYREEE (reference sequence).

This clone came up a few times. The V call is TRBV27, the J call TRBJ1-2; unclear D gene. CDR3 size: 13 residues. Looked up from germline, CDR1 is MNHEY and CDR2 is SMNVEV (reference sequence). Trimming cost V 10 bases and J 4 bases, with 16 bases left between them. As DNA, the CDR3 is TGTGCCACCAGCAGAGGCGCGGGCTATGGCTACACCTTC. It codes for CATSRGAGYGYTF.

This chain links TRBV5-6 with TRBJ1-5; D is possibly TRBD1 (5 bases). This CDR3 contains 16 residues. The germline V and J ends were trimmed by 4 bases and 1 base, with 15 bases remaining between them. From germline, CDR1 is SGHDT and CDR2 YYEEEE. CDR3 loop: CASSVRLGGSNQPQHF. The CDR3 DNA reads TGTGCCAGCAGCGTGCGGCTTGGGGGGAGCAATCAGCCCCAGCATTTT.

The gene calls are TRBV19 and TRBJ2-5; 11 nucleotides agree with TRBD2. Germline V gene sequence: CDR1 LNHDA, CDR2 SQIVND (reference sequence). With 5 bases clipped from V and 5 bases from J, the junction kept 10 bases outside the gene matches. The CDR3 extends over 16 amino acids. CDR3: CASSRVAGGPVETQYF. The CDR3 DNA follows: TGTGCCAGTAGTCGGGTAGCGGGAGGGCCGGTGGAGACCCAGTACTTC.

This sequence joins TRBV5-6 and TRBJ1-5, with 11 positions matching TRBD1. J was trimmed by 6 bases and V by 4 bases; bases with no gene match: 6. This CDR3 is 15 amino acids long. Germline CDR1 SGHDT, CDR2 YYEEEE. In DNA form, the CDR3 reads TGTGCCAGCAGCCCCAGAGGGACAGGGGGTCAGCCCCAGCATTTT. Amino acid sequence: CASSPRGTGGQPQHF.

The rearrangement joins TRBV30 to TRBJ2-4; 8 bases are a match to TRBD2. Per the germline V gene, CDR1 is GTSNPN and CDR2 is SVGIG (reference sequence). This CDR3 has 12 residues. The CDR3 DNA reads as TGTGCTCGGGGGGGAGCCAAAAACATTCAGTACTTC. Translation gives CARGGAKNIQYF.

The chain combines TRBV29-1 with TRBJ2-2; D may be TRBD2 (7 bases). Trimming took 1 base from V and 8 from J, leaving 23 bases between them. The CDR3 sequence is 17 residues long. Germline loops: CDR1 SQVTM, CDR2 ANQGSEA. CDR3 bases: TGCAGCGTTGAAGGCCCGACTGGAAGGGGGGGAAAAGGGGAGCTGTTTTTT. It translates to CSVEGPTGRGGKGELFF.

V gene TRBV5-5 combines with J gene TRBJ2-5; 11 positions agree with TRBD2. Germline-derived CDR1 and CDR2 are SGHKS and YYEKEE (reference sequence). The trim removed 6 bases at V and 7 bases at J, leaving 11 bases unmatched. This CDR3 is 15 amino acids long. CDR3 DNA: TGTGCCAGCAACCCTAGCGGGGGGCTCCTCGGGACCCAGTACTTC. Translation: CASNPSGGLLGTQYF.

The chain links TRBV24-1 to TRBJ2-3, with TRBD1 as a possible D gene (6 bases). Looked up from germline, CDR1 is KGHDR and CDR2 is SFDVKD. The CDR3 is made up of 12 amino acids. The V end was cut by 7 bases, the J end by 4 bases, with 8 bases between. The CDR3 loop reads CATSRGPDTQYF. As DNA, the CDR3 is TGTGCCACCAGCAGGGGCCCAGATACGCAGTATTTT.

The rearrangement uses TRBV5-1 and TRBJ2-2; 7 bases are shared with TRBD1. CDR1 and CDR2 from the germline V gene are SGHRS and YFSETQ. The CDR3 spans 15 residues. The junction had 11 bases not matched to a gene; V was cut back by 5 bases and J by 7 bases. This chain's CDR3 is CASRPTGIEHGELFF. CDR3 sequence (DNA): TGCGCCAGCAGACCGACAGGGATCGAGCACGGGGAGCTGTTTTTT.

The V call is TRBV7-9, the J call TRBJ2-3; 11 positions agree with TRBD1. Germline lookup yields CDR1 SEHNR and CDR2 FQNEAQ (reference sequence). The CDR3 runs 14 residues. The V and J ends lost 5 bases and 5 bases, in that order; junction bases with no gene match: 3. This chain's CDR3 is CASSLGTGGDTQYF. The DNA of the CDR3 is TGTGCCAGCAGCCTAGGGACAGGGGGAGATACGCAGTATTTT. The whole variable domain, remainder taken from reference TRBV7-9 and TRBJ2-3, is DTGVSQNPRHKITKRGQNVTFRCDPISEHNRLYWYRQTLGQGPEFLTYFQNEAQLEKSRLLSDRFSAERPKGSFSTLEIQRTEQGDSAMYLCASSLGTGGDTQYFGPGTRLTVL.

The chain combines TRBV5-6 with TRBJ1-3; D unclear. There are 16 residues in the CDR3. Germline V gene sequence: CDR1 SGHDT, CDR2 YYEEEE. With 1 base removed from V and 0 bases from J, the gap between germline ends came to 11 bases. CDR3 in amino acids: CASSLRGTYSGNTIYF. In DNA, the CDR3 is TGTGCCAGCAGCTTGAGAGGCACCTACTCTGGAAACACCATATATTTT.

The chain has TRBV4-2 and TRBJ2-3; D is perhaps TRBD1 (6 bases). Germline assignment: CDR1 LGHNA and CDR2 YNFKEQ. V was pared by 0 bases and J by 3 bases, with 19 bases between. The CDR3 consists of 18 residues. The CDR3 protein is CASSQDWVRARGTDTQYF. CDR3 DNA: TGTGCCAGCAGCCAAGATTGGGTGAGGGCCAGGGGAACAGATACGCAGTATTTT.

J is TRBJ1-5 and V is TRBV11-2, with 7 bases identical to TRBD1. There are 13 residues in the CDR3. Germline trimming cut 2 bases from V and 9 bases from J; bases unmatched to any gene: 4. CDR1 SGHAT and CDR2 FQNNGV come from the germline V gene. DNA of the CDR3: TGTGCCAGCAGCTTATTAGGGGACAGGCCCCAGCATTTT. Protein: CASSLLGDRPQHF.

V usage is TRBV4-3 and J usage is TRBJ1-1; 10 bases are shared with TRBD1. The junction had 3 bases not matched to a gene; V was cut back by 4 bases and J by 4 bases. The length of the CDR3 is 14 residues. Germline V gene data show CDR1 as LGHNA and CDR2 as YSLEER. The CDR3 loop reads CASSLGQGVTEAFF. DNA for the CDR3: TGCGCCAGCAGCCTTGGACAGGGGGTCACTGAAGCTTTCTTT.

This chain connects TRBV6-2 or TRBV6-3 to TRBJ1-5; tentatively, D is TRBD1 (6 bases). This CDR3 spans 18 amino acids. The V gene lost 4 bases and the J gene lost 0 bases, with 19 bases spanning the gap. Germline assignment: CDR1 MNHEY and CDR2 SVGEGT. The CDR3 loop reads CASSFSVVRGNSNQPQHF. CDR3 DNA sequence: TGTGCCAGCAGTTTTTCGGTCGTCAGGGGCAATAGCAATCAGCCCCAGCATTTT.

This chain uses TRBV21-1 with TRBJ2-4; the table calls TRBD1, which could not be checked here. TRBV21-1 is an annotated pseudogene. The CDR3 is 17 amino acids. The CDR3 sequence: CARTWGWAAQGENIQYF. The CDR3 nucleotides read TGTGCCAGAACGTGGGGGTGGGCGGCACAGGGGGAAAACATTCAGTACTTC.